This record covers a single T cell receptor (beta chain). The sample originates from a study of blood T cell repertoires in COVID-19. Methods used by the authors: Reference gene primers were amplified, and this amplification served to estimate nucleated cell counts. Here immunoSEQ multiplex PCR was the method, and the copy in TCRdb shows in-frame clones only, minus some. That table furnishes V, J and clone size, whereas the DNA furnished D and trimming. The data show approximately 440,000 clones, about nine tenths seen once. This receptor was taken from a young woman who had recovered from COVID-19. Sequenced sample: PBMCs or T cells enriched from blood (not recorded which).

The chain's CDR3 is CASNSGQGYPDTQYF. In DNA, the CDR3 is TGTGCCAGTAACTCGGGACAGGGATATCCAGATACGCAGTATTTT. V is TRBV19 and J is TRBJ2-3; 9 bases line up with TRBD1. Germline trimming cut 7 bases from V and 4 bases from J; bases unmatched to any gene: 9. Germline CDR1 LNHDA, CDR2 SQIVND (reference sequence). The CDR3 is made up of 15 amino acids. The whole variable domain, filled in from reference TRBV19 and TRBJ2-3, reads DGGITQSPKYLFRKEGQNVTLSCEQNLNHDAMYWYRQDPGQGLRLIYYSQIVNDFQKGDIAEGYSVSREKKESFPLTVTSAQKNPTAFYLCASNSGQGYPDTQYFGPGTRLTVL.